The source of this T cell receptor (beta chain) is a study of cytomegalovirus exposure and HLA in healthy donors. PCR employed 60 Vbeta and 13 Jbeta primers. Assay used: immunoSEQ multiplex PCR; TCRdb lists only in-frame clones, some missing. The data hold 200,000 to 250,000 clones, with more than 65% observed a single time. Broader study findings: A later analysis reportedly found fewer N-insertions in an Asian-associated ancestry cluster than the roughly 730-donor mean.

The length of the CDR3 is 16 residues. V lost 5 bases, J lost 8 bases, and 15 bases stayed unmatched. Germline CDR1 SGHVS, CDR2 FNYEAQ. As regards this clone: What it binds is not known.

This TCR was sampled from a woman aged 25-40 years in good health and CMV-seronegative. The specimen was PBMCs. The rearrangement uses TRBV7-6 and TRBJ2-1; 7 positions match TRBD2. CDR3 amino acids: CASSALPGLPSHEQFF. The DNA for the CDR3 is TGTGCCAGCAGCGCACTACCGGGACTACCGAGCCATGAGCAGTTCTTC.